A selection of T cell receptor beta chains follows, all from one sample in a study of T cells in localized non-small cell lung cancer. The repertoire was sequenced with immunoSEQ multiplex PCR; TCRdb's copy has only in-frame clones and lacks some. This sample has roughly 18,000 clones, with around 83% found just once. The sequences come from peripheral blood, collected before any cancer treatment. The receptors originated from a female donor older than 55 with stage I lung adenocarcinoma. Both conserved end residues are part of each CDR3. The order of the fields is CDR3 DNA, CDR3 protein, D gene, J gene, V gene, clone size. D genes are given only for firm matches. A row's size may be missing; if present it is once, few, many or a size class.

DNA: TGTGCCAGTAGTATGGCAAGGATAAGTACTGAAGCTTTCTTT
CDR3: CASSMARISTEAFF
D: .
J: TRBJ1-1
V: TRBV19
size: .

DNA: TGCAGTGCTAGAGATAGGGAGACCCAGTACTTC
CDR3: CSARDRETQYF
D: .
J: TRBJ2-5
V: TRBV20-1
size: .

DNA: TGTGCCACCCACAAGGACACCCAAGAGACCCAGTACTTC
CDR3: CATHKDTQETQYF
D: .
J: TRBJ2-5
V: TRBV6-5
size: .

DNA: TGCGCCAGCAGCCAAGTGGACGATGGTGAGCAGTTCTTC
CDR3: CASSQVDDGEQFF
D: .
J: TRBJ2-1
V: TRBV4-3
size: .

DNA: TGTGCCAGCAGTTCGACAGTTAGTATGGCTAACACCTTC
CDR3: CASSSTVSMANTF
D: .
J: TRBJ1-2
V: TRBV5-6
size: .

DNA: TGTGCCAGTAGTATACAGGGGTACGTCTCCTACGAGCAGTACTTC
CDR3: CASSIQGYVSYEQYF
D: .
J: TRBJ2-7
V: TRBV19
size: .

DNA: TGCGCCAGCAGCCAAAGCGGAACGGGTTTCAATCAGCCCCAGCATTTT
CDR3: CASSQSGTGFNQPQHF
D: .
J: TRBJ1-5
V: TRBV4-1
size: .

DNA: TGCGCCAGCAGCCAAGAGGGACAGGGGAAGTATGGCTACACCTTC
CDR3: CASSQEGQGKYGYTF
D: TRBD1
J: TRBJ1-2
V: TRBV4-3
size: once

DNA: TGTGCCATCAGTGAGTCGGGGGGGGAAGAAGCTTTCTTT
CDR3: CAISESGGEEAFF
D: .
J: TRBJ1-1
V: TRBV10-3
size: .

DNA: TGTGCCAGCAGTTCTCCCAGACGCGGGAGGAATTCACCCCTCCACTTT
CDR3: CASSSPRRGRNSPLHF
D: .
J: TRBJ1-6
V: TRBV28
size: few

DNA: TGTGCCAGCAGCCCTAATGGCAATCAGCCCCAGCATTTT
CDR3: CASSPNGNQPQHF
D: .
J: TRBJ1-5
V: TRBV7-9
size: .

DNA: TGTGCCAGCAGCCCTCAGTGTAAGTGCAAAAGTCGGGCCAACGTCCTGACTTTC
CDR3: CASSPQCKCKSRANVLTF
D: .
J: TRBJ2-6
V: TRBV7-7
size: .

DNA: TGCGCCAGCAGCGTTAGCCCCGGCGGGGAGACCCAGTACTTC
CDR3: CASSVSPGGETQYF
D: .
J: TRBJ2-5
V: TRBV5-1
size: .

DNA: TGCAGCGTTTATGGACAGGGGGCTCGGTATGGCTACACCTTC
CDR3: CSVYGQGARYGYTF
D: TRBD1
J: TRBJ1-2
V: TRBV29-1
size: .

DNA: TGTGCCAGCAGGGACGCCATACTCGGAAATCAGCCCCAGCATTTT
CDR3: CASRDAILGNQPQHF
D: .
J: TRBJ1-5
V: TRBV6-1
size: .

DNA: TGTGCCAGTAACAAGGAGGCGCACTATCAGCCCCAGCATTTT
CDR3: CASNKEAHYQPQHF
D: .
J: TRBJ1-5
V: TRBV19
size: .

DNA: TGTGCCAGCAGTCCTCGGAGGGGGGCAATCACAGATACGCAGTATTTT
CDR3: CASSPRRGAITDTQYF
D: .
J: TRBJ2-3
V: TRBV2
size: .

DNA: TGTGCCAGTAGTATGAGACGCACAGATACGCAGTATTTT
CDR3: CASSMRRTDTQYF
D: .
J: TRBJ2-3
V: TRBV19
size: .

DNA: TGCAGTGCACTCAGTTACTATGGCTACACCTTC
CDR3: CSALSYYGYTF
D: .
J: TRBJ1-2
V: TRBV20-1
size: .

DNA: TGTGCCAGCAGTCCAAATAACAATCAGCCCCAGCATTTT
CDR3: CASSPNNNQPQHF
D: .
J: TRBJ1-5
V: TRBV6-5
size: few

DNA: TGTGCCTGGAGCTCCGGACAGGGACTTGGCTACACCTTC
CDR3: CAWSSGQGLGYTF
D: TRBD1
J: TRBJ1-2
V: TRBV30
size: .

DNA: TGTGCCAGCTCACTTGGACAGGAGGGAAACACTGAAGCTTTCTTT
CDR3: CASSLGQEGNTEAFF
D: TRBD1
J: TRBJ1-1
V: TRBV18
size: .

DNA: TGTGCCAGCAGCCTGGGACAACTCACGAACACTGAAGCTTTCTTT
CDR3: CASSLGQLTNTEAFF
D: .
J: TRBJ1-1
V: TRBV9
size: few

DNA: TGCGCCAGCAGCCGGGCATTCGGGCAGGGAGTTTCGTATGGCTACACCTTC
CDR3: CASSRAFGQGVSYGYTF
D: .
J: TRBJ1-2
V: TRBV4-3
size: .

DNA: TGTGCCAGCCCTAGGGAGCCCAGCCCTTCCTACGAGCAGTACTTC
CDR3: CASPREPSPSYEQYF
D: .
J: TRBJ2-7
V: TRBV6-4
size: few

DNA: TGTGCCAGCAGTGACCGTCGACGGCACCAGGAGACCCAGTACTTC
CDR3: CASSDRRRHQETQYF
D: .
J: TRBJ2-5
V: TRBV25-1
size: .

DNA: TGTGCCAGCTATCTTTATGGCTACACCTTC
CDR3: CASYLYGYTF
D: .
J: TRBJ1-2
V: TRBV28
size: .

DNA: TGTGCCAGCAGCCTCCAGGGAATCAACACCGGGGAGCTGTTTTTT
CDR3: CASSLQGINTGELFF
D: .
J: TRBJ2-2
V: TRBV6-5
size: .

DNA: TGCGCCAGCTCACTCTTGTTCGGGACTTATACCTACGAGCAGTACTTC
CDR3: CASSLLFGTYTYEQYF
D: .
J: TRBJ2-7
V: TRBV5-1
size: few

DNA: TGTGCCAGCAATCATGGAACCCGGGCGAGCACAGATACGCAGTATTTT
CDR3: CASNHGTRASTDTQYF
D: .
J: TRBJ2-3
V: TRBV5-4
size: .

DNA: TGCAGCGTTGAAATGCAGTTCTTC
CDR3: CSVEMQFF
D: .
J: TRBJ2-1
V: TRBV29-1
size: .

DNA: TGTGCCAGCAGCTTAGATAGGGATAGCAATCAGCCCCAGCATTTT
CDR3: CASSLDRDSNQPQHF
D: .
J: TRBJ1-5
V: TRBV7-2
size: .

DNA: TGTGCCAGCAGCTTAAGAACGGGAATAGCAGGCACTGAAGCTTTCTTT
CDR3: CASSLRTGIAGTEAFF
D: .
J: TRBJ1-1
V: TRBV7-8
size: once

DNA: TGTGCCAGCAGTTCGGGACAGGGGGTTAAAGGCTACACCTTC
CDR3: CASSSGQGVKGYTF
D: TRBD1
J: TRBJ1-2
V: TRBV6-5
size: .

DNA: TGTGCCAGCAGCTTAGAAACAGGAAACTACGAGCAGTACTTC
CDR3: CASSLETGNYEQYF
D: .
J: TRBJ2-7
V: TRBV7-2
size: .

DNA: TGTGCCAGCAGTGAGACAGGACAGGGACTTGGTGGCTACACCTTC
CDR3: CASSETGQGLGGYTF
D: TRBD1
J: TRBJ1-2
V: TRBV6-1
size: .

DNA: TGTGCCAGCAGCCCACTGGTGGGCTCTTATCAGCCCCAGCATTTT
CDR3: CASSPLVGSYQPQHF
D: .
J: TRBJ1-5
V: TRBV7-2
size: .

DNA: TGCGCCAGCAGCCAAGTTACAGGGGGAGACACCGGGGAGCTGTTTTTT
CDR3: CASSQVTGGDTGELFF
D: TRBD1
J: TRBJ2-2
V: TRBV4-1
size: .

DNA: TGTGCCAGCAGCCCCAACAGGGGGTACTCTGGAAACACCATATATTTT
CDR3: CASSPNRGYSGNTIYF
D: TRBD1
J: TRBJ1-3
V: TRBV5-4
size: .

DNA: TGTGCCAGCAACCTCGGGCCGGGGGGCGGCTACACCTTC
CDR3: CASNLGPGGGYTF
D: .
J: TRBJ1-2
V: TRBV5-4
size: .

DNA: TGTGCCTGGAGTCTACCAGGGGATCAGCCCCAGCATTTT
CDR3: CAWSLPGDQPQHF
D: .
J: TRBJ1-5
V: TRBV30
size: .

DNA: TGCGCCAGCAACGTCCAGGCCGGCAGGGGCACTGAAGCTTTCTTT
CDR3: CASNVQAGRGTEAFF
D: .
J: TRBJ1-1
V: TRBV5-1
size: .

DNA: TGCACCAGCAGCCAAGATTACCCCTTGTCTACCGACACAGATACGCAGTATTTT
CDR3: CTSSQDYPLSTDTDTQYF
D: .
J: TRBJ2-3
V: TRBV1
size: .